This TCR beta chain was identified during a study of T cells in Graves' hyperthyroidism and ophthalmopathy. This CDR3 region has 17 residues. Germline V gives CDR1 SGDLS, CDR2 YYNGEE. Trimming shortened V by 0 bases and J by 0 bases, and 12 bases separated the two germline ends. General study findings and limits: A median roughly 6.6 months before onset, the model predicted ophthalmopathy. Clonotypes that were expanded in thyroid above 0.001 mostly appeared in blood too.

RNA transcripts provided the source from which TCR beta CDR3 regions were amplified. TCR CDR3 regions were first amplified by RT-PCR with HTBI primers. TCRdb independently ran MiXCR on the multiplex PCR reads; one entry per CDR3 protein. The sample has 250,000 to 300,000 distinct CDR3 sequences; about 14% are singletons. Uncontrolled infection, other autoimmune disease, pregnancy or lactation disqualified patients from enrolment. With regard to this clonotype: Its antigen is still unknown.

The origin of this receptor is a woman in her twenties or thirties with Graves' hyperthyroidism that later progressed to Graves' ophthalmopathy. Material: blood. This chain links TRBV9 with TRBJ1-4; D may be TRBD1 (5 bases). The CDR3 protein is CASSVEAGFATNEKLFF. The CDR3 DNA reads TGTGCCAGCAGCGTAGAGGCAGGGTTTGCAACTAATGAAAAACTGTTTTTT.